The 25 T cell receptor beta chains given below trace back to one sample, sequenced in a study of T cells in Graves' hyperthyroidism and ophthalmopathy. Researchers amplified the TCR beta CDR3 regions from RNA transcripts. The HTBI primer set served for first-round RT-PCR of the TCR CDR3. MiXCR was run by TCRdb on the multiplex PCR reads, yielding one entry per CDR3 protein. The profile shows 550,000 to 650,000 distinct CDR3 sequences, 14% of them singletons. Sequencing used blood. Source of these receptors: a woman younger than 45 with Graves' hyperthyroidism that later progressed to Graves' ophthalmopathy.

At least ten counts were recorded for this clonotype. The chain links TRBV12-3 or TRBV12-4 to TRBJ1-2; 7 bases fit TRBD1. The CDR3 has 16 amino acids. The J segment lost 10 bases and the V segment lost 4 bases, leaving 18 bases of the junction unmatched. CDR3: CASSYTPSGTALTYTF. The CDR3 coding sequence is TGTGCCAGCAGTTATACCCCCAGTGGGACAGCGCTTACCTACACCTTC.

Details on this clonotype: This may be a read error: a much more frequent sequence differs by one nucleotide. V gene TRBV7-6 combines with J gene TRBJ2-7, with 12 positions matching TRBD2. With 5 bases clipped from V and 6 bases from J, the junction kept 17 bases outside the gene matches. Germline CDR1 is SGHVS and CDR2 is FNYEAQ. This CDR3 contains 18 residues. The CDR3 region is CASSPGLAGYLPLVEQYF. CDR3 sequence (DNA): TGTGCCAGCAGCCCTGGACTAGCGGGATACCTCCCCCTGGTCGAGCAGTACTTC. The entire variable domain, with the rest obtained from reference TRBV7-6 and TRBJ2-7, is as follows: GAGVSQSPRYKVTKRGQDVALRCDPISGHVSLYWYRQALGQGPEFLTYFNYEAQQDKSGLPNDRFSAERPEGSISTLTIQRTEQRDSAMYRCASSPGLAGYLPLVEQYFGPGTRLTVT.

This clonotype came up many times. The gene calls are TRBV28 and TRBJ1-4; D gene unclear. V dropped 5 bases and J dropped 8 bases, with 6 bases sitting between them. The CDR3 is 11 residues long. The germline gives CDR1 MDHEN, CDR2 SYDVKM. CDR3 in DNA: TGTGCCAGCAGTGTACTGGAAAAACTGTTTTTT. It yields the protein CASSVLEKLFF.

This clonotype was seen ten or more times. The V and J genes are TRBV11-2 and TRBJ1-6; TRBD1 is a possible D gene (5 bases). The CDR3 is made up of 12 amino acids. V lost 1 base and J 13 bases, leaving 8 bases between the germline ends. Germline V gives CDR1 SGHAT, CDR2 FQNNGV. CDR3 DNA sequence: TGTGCCAGCAGCTTAGTGGCAGGGCCCCTCCACTTT. Its translation is CASSLVAGPLHF.

A few counts support this clonotype. The genes are TRBV7-9 and TRBJ1-1; 7 bases fit TRBD1. The CDR3 contains 15 residues. V was clipped by 1 base and J by 3 bases; unmatched bases: 5. The V gene's germline CDR1 is SEHNR and CDR2 FQNEAQ (reference sequence). The CDR3 reads CASSLGDSGHTEAFF. The CDR3 nucleotides read TGTGCCAGCAGCTTAGGGGACAGTGGGCACACTGAAGCTTTCTTT. The complete variable domain, with remaining parts taken from reference TRBV7-9 and TRBJ1-1, reads DTGVSQNPRHKITKRGQNVTFRCDPISEHNRLYWYRQTLGQGPEFLTYFQNEAQLEKSRLLSDRFSAERPKGSFSTLEIQRTEQGDSAMYLCASSLGDSGHTEAFFGQGTRLTVV.

This clonotype occurred a few times. The rearrangement uses TRBV29-1 and TRBJ2-7, with unresolved D. The CDR3 length is 12 residues. Trimming pared 4 bases from V and 5 bases from J, leaving 12 bases between. The germline gives CDR1 SQVTM, CDR2 ANQGSEA. CDR3 coding DNA: TGCAGCGTTGCTAGGGCTTCGGACGAGCAGTACTTC. It translates to CSVARASDEQYF.

CDR3 amino acids: CASSQANPGTGWGYTF. The CDR3 DNA sequence: TGTGCCAGCAGCCAAGCCAACCCGGGGACAGGCTGGGGCTACACCTTC. The chain is built from TRBV14 and TRBJ1-2; TRBD1 agrees at 8 bases. Trimming took 1 base from V and 8 from J; bases not matched to a gene: 12. Per germline, CDR1 SGHDN and CDR2 FVKESK. The CDR3 totals 16 residues. The full variable domain, completed using reference TRBV14 and TRBJ1-2, is EAGVTQFPSHSVIEKGQTVTLRCDPISGHDNLYWYRRVMGKEIKFLLHFVKESKQDESGMPNNRFLAERTGGTYSTLKVQPAELEDSGVYFCASSQANPGTGWGYTFGSGTRLTVV.

The V gene is TRBV5-1, the J gene TRBJ2-7, with D perhaps TRBD1 (6 bases). There are 14 residues in the CDR3. Germline V CDR1 and CDR2: SGHRS, YFSETQ. The V and J ends lost 4 bases and 7 bases respectively, with 18 bases between them. The chain's CDR3 is CASSADSPWGEQYF. Here the CDR3 DNA reads TGCGCCAGCAGCGCGGACAGTCCCTGGGGGGAGCAGTACTTC. The whole variable domain, filled in from reference TRBV5-1 and TRBJ2-7, reads KAGVTQTPRYLIKTRGQQVTLSCSPISGHRSVSWYQQTPGQGLQFLFEYFSETQRNKGNFPGRFSGRQFSNSRSEMNVSTLELGDSALYLCASSADSPWGEQYFGPGTRLTVT.

This clonotype was seen a few times. This chain connects TRBV19 to TRBJ1-1; D is possibly TRBD1 (5 bases). This CDR3 has 13 amino acids. Trimming took 11 bases from V and 2 from J, leaving 15 bases between them. CDR1 and CDR2 from the germline V gene are LNHDA and SQIVND (reference sequence). This chain's CDR3 is CAASWDGNTEAFF. CDR3 nucleotide sequence: TGTGCCGCCTCCTGGGACGGAAACACTGAAGCTTTCTTT.

This chain connects TRBV4-2 to TRBJ2-1; D unclear. CDR1 is LGHNA, CDR2 YNFKEQ, per germline. Trimming shortened V by 1 base and J by 0 bases, and 10 bases separated the two germline ends. The CDR3 loop spans 16 amino acids. CDR3 nucleotide sequence: TGTGCCAGCAGCCAAGCCATCTTGAGCTCCTACAATGAGCAGTTCTTC. Amino acids: CASSQAILSSYNEQFF.

The chain links TRBV3-1 to TRBJ2-6; 7 bases agree with TRBD2. Germline loops: CDR1 LGHDT, CDR2 YNNKEL (reference sequence). The ends lost 4 bases at V and 1 base at J; junction bases unmatched: 16. The CDR3 consists of 20 residues. Written as DNA, the CDR3 is TGTGCCAGCAGCCGGGGGGGAGTCAAGGTGCCCAGTTCTGGGGCCAACGTCCTGACTTTC. This encodes CASSRGGVKVPSSGANVLTF.

At least ten counts were recorded for this clonotype. The chain employs TRBV28 and TRBJ2-5, with 15 positions matching TRBD2. Germline V gives CDR1 MDHEN, CDR2 SYDVKM. The CDR3 is 17 residues long. V shed 5 bases and J 5 bases; nucleotides not matched to a gene: 9. For the CDR3, the DNA is TGTGCCAGCAGTGCCGGGACTAGCGGGAGGAGGAGGGAGACCCAGTACTTC. Translation gives CASSAGTSGRRRETQYF.

V usage is TRBV3-1 and J usage is TRBJ2-5, with 10 bases fitting TRBD2. V shed 0 bases, J shed 5 bases, and the junction held 12 bases outside the gene matches. Per the germline V gene, CDR1 is LGHDT and CDR2 is YNNKEL (reference sequence). CDR3 length equals 18 residues. CDR3 in amino acids: CASSQDVEREGLGETQYF. The CDR3 DNA reads TGTGCCAGCAGCCAAGATGTTGAGCGGGAGGGCCTCGGGGAGACCCAGTACTTC.

J is TRBJ1-5 and V is TRBV7-6; a weak D match, TRBD1 (6 bases). The germline gives CDR1 SGHVS, CDR2 FNYEAQ. V was clipped by 5 bases and J by 0 bases, with 17 bases between them. This CDR3 region has 17 residues. The CDR3 DNA follows: TGTGCCAGCAGCCTACTCGGGGGCCCTTATAGCAATCAGCCCCAGCATTTT. It codes for CASSLLGGPYSNQPQHF.

This clonotype was found many times. CDR3 in DNA: TGCAGTGCCCATCCGGCAGGGGAGACAGATACGCAGTATTTT. It yields the protein CSAHPAGETDTQYF. The chain couples TRBV20-1 to TRBJ2-3; a weak D match, TRBD1 (6 bases). The CDR3 length is 14 residues. The V end was cut by 6 bases, the J end by 3 bases, with 16 bases between. In germline, CDR1 is DFQATT, CDR2 SNEGSKA (reference sequence).

With regard to this clonotype: A clone one base away is much larger, so this may be a read error. V and J are TRBV6-1 and TRBJ2-2, with 7 bases that match TRBD1. Trimming took 6 bases from V and 0 from J; bases not matched to a gene: 4. The CDR3 has 15 residues. In germline, CDR1 is MNHNS, CDR2 SASEGT. The CDR3 nucleotides are TGTGCCAGCAGGAGACAGGGAGCGAACACCGGGGAGCTGTTTTTT. Translated: CASRRQGANTGELFF.

This clonotype was picked up a small number of times. The rearrangement links TRBV28 to TRBJ1-1; D remains unclear. The V and J ends lost 5 bases and 7 bases respectively, with 14 bases between them. The CDR3 is 13 residues long. Germline V gene data show CDR1 as MDHEN and CDR2 as SYDVKM. CDR3 sequence (DNA): TGTGCCAGCAGTGAGAGGGCCGGAGATGAAGCTTTCTTT. The encoded protein is CASSERAGDEAFF.

This clonotype was seen a handful of times. The gene calls are TRBV3-1 and TRBJ2-7; 9 bases are shared with TRBD2. Germline V CDR1 and CDR2: LGHDT, YNNKEL (reference sequence). The CDR3 is made up of 19 amino acids. V lost 3 bases, J lost 2 bases, and 17 bases stayed unmatched. The DNA of the CDR3 is TGTGCCAGCAGCCAGAAACAAATCGGAAGTAGCGGGAGCGCCTACGAGCAGTACTTC. It codes for CASSQKQIGSSGSAYEQYF.

The sample holds a few counts of this clonotype. Possible read error: a much larger clone is one base away. This chain links TRBV11-3 with TRBJ2-5; possibly TRBD2 for D (6 bases). Deletions cut 11 bases from V and 3 bases from J, with 13 bases between. The CDR3 consists of 12 residues. CDR1 SGHNT and CDR2 YENEEA come from the germline V gene. The CDR3 region is CAGNEREETQYF. CDR3 sequence (DNA): TGTGCCGGCAATGAGCGGGAAGAGACCCAGTACTTC.

This clonotype was seen a few times. The chain recombines TRBV9 with TRBJ1-2, with 8 bases that match TRBD1. V lost 3 bases, J lost 2 bases, and 6 bases stayed unmatched. Germline V gene lookup returns CDR1 SGDLS and CDR2 YYNGEE. The CDR3 spans 15 residues. Here the CDR3 reads CASSGGQGGNYGYTF. As DNA, the CDR3 is TGTGCCAGCAGCGGCGGACAGGGTGGGAACTATGGCTACACCTTC.

In its sample, this clonotype was seen many times. The chain carries TRBV19 and TRBJ1-1; tentatively, D is TRBD1 (5 bases). V was trimmed by 3 bases and J by 1 base, leaving 12 bases between them. The CDR3 length is 15 residues. Germline lookup yields CDR1 LNHDA and CDR2 SQIVND (reference sequence). The CDR3 reads CASSIGAHPNTEAFF. The CDR3 coding sequence is TGTGCCAGTAGTATTGGGGCCCACCCGAACACTGAAGCTTTCTTT. Variable domain in full (rest from reference TRBV19 and TRBJ1-1): DGGITQSPKYLFRKEGQNVTLSCEQNLNHDAMYWYRQDPGQGLRLIYYSQIVNDFQKGDIAEGYSVSREKKESFPLTVTSAQKNPTAFYLCASSIGAHPNTEAFFGQGTRLTVV.

This clonotype was recorded many times. The chain couples TRBV20-1 to TRBJ1-1, with a possible D match to TRBD1 (5 bases). The CDR3 totals 13 residues. The germline V gene encodes CDR1 DFQATT and CDR2 SNEGSKA (reference sequence). Trimming cost V 0 bases and J 4 bases, with 9 bases left between them. CDR3: CSARESRGTEAFF. The CDR3 DNA is TGCAGTGCTAGAGAAAGTAGGGGCACTGAAGCTTTCTTT.

This clonotype was detected many times. The V call is TRBV30, the J call TRBJ2-1; a possible D gene is TRBD1 (6 bases). The CDR3 is made up of 12 amino acids. V was trimmed by 4 bases and J by 4 bases, leaving 8 bases between them. Germline V gene sequence: CDR1 GTSNPN, CDR2 SVGIG (reference sequence). The CDR3 region is CAWMDRYNEQFF. CDR3 nucleotides: TGTGCCTGGATGGACAGATACAATGAGCAGTTCTTC.

This clonotype has a count of ten or more. This chain connects TRBV28 to TRBJ2-5; TRBD1 might be the D (5 bases). Germline V gives CDR1 MDHEN, CDR2 SYDVKM. This CDR3 is 14 amino acids long. The V gene lost 2 bases and the J gene lost 2 bases, with 9 bases spanning the gap. The CDR3 protein is CASSLPQGQETQYF. The CDR3 region has the DNA TGTGCCAGCAGTTTACCCCAGGGTCAAGAGACCCAGTACTTC.

This clonotype was seen more than once but under ten times. This rearrangement joins TRBV2 to TRBJ2-7, with 8 bases identical to TRBD1. The CDR3 is 14 amino acids. J was trimmed by 4 bases and V by 4 bases; bases with no gene match: 6. CDR1 and CDR2 from the germline V gene are SNHLY and FYNNEI. The CDR3 DNA reads as TGTGCCAGCAGTGGAGGACAGGGAGGTTACGAGCAGTACTTC. Amino acid sequence: CASSGGQGGYEQYF.